This is a list of T cell receptor beta chains from one sample in a study of T cell responses to AZD1222 COVID-19 vaccine. Clones were sequenced by immunoSEQ multiplex PCR, and TCRdb holds only the in-frame ones, with some missing. This table has about 160,000 clones, about 91% appearing once. The input for sequencing was peripheral blood, taken on day 0 of MenACWY control vaccination. The source of these receptors is an adult in good health. The CDR3 runs from the conserved cysteine through the conserved F or W. The order of the fields is D gene, V gene, J gene, CDR3 DNA, CDR3 protein. D genes are given only for firm matches.

>.|TRBV6-1|TRBJ2-1
TGTGCCAGCAGTGAATCCGGGGGGCGGAATGAGCAGTTCTTC
CASSESGGRNEQFF
>.|TRBV27|TRBJ2-5
TGTGCCAGCAGTCTTTCGGGGGAGACCCAGTACTTC
CASSLSGETQYF
>.|TRBV11-3|TRBJ1-6
TGTGCCAGCAGCAAGGGGAAAGGAGTGAATTCACCCCTCCACTTT
CASSKGKGVNSPLHF
>TRBD2|TRBV3-1/TRBV3-2|TRBJ2-1
TGTGCCAGCAGCCAGACGAATAGCGGGTTCAATGAGCAGTTCTTC
CASSQTNSGFNEQFF
>.|TRBV19|TRBJ1-1
TGTGCCAGTAGTAAACGGGCTGTAACTGAAGCTTTCTTT
CASSKRAVTEAFF
>.|TRBV6-5|TRBJ1-2
TGTGCCAGCAGGGACCCCGGGGTAGGGACTGGCTACACCTTC
CASRDPGVGTGYTF
>.|TRBV4-3|TRBJ1-2
TGCGCCAGCAGCCAAGATATGGGGGGCATTGATGGCTACACCTTC
CASSQDMGGIDGYTF
>.|TRBV11-3|TRBJ2-2
TGTGCCAGCAGTCGTACCGGGGAGCTGTTTTTT
CASSRTGELFF
>.|TRBV28|TRBJ2-1
TGTGCCAGTCAGTTTGGTCGGTACAATGAGCAGTTCTTC
CASQFGRYNEQFF
>.|TRBV9|TRBJ1-3
TGTGCCAGCAGCGTAGGAAACACCATATATTTT
CASSVGNTIYF
>TRBD1|TRBV9|TRBJ1-1
TGTGCCAGCAACCGACAGGGGAACACTGAAGCTTTCTTT
CASNRQGNTEAFF
>TRBD2|TRBV7-2|TRBJ2-2
TGTGCCAGCAGCTTAACCCCTAGCGGGAGGGCCTGGAAATCCGGGGAGCTGTTTTTT
CASSLTPSGRAWKSGELFF
>.|TRBV28|TRBJ2-1
.
CASSSFRAGRTSYNEQFF